This passage covers 24 T cell receptor beta chains from one sample sequenced in a study of blood T cell repertoires in COVID-19. Assay: immunoSEQ multiplex PCR; the TCRdb copy retains only in-frame clones and omits some. The sample lists about 400,000 clones; around 92% were seen once. The sequenced material came from peripheral blood. Receptors originate from a man aged 40-55 years with acute or convalescent COVID-19.

The rearrangement joins TRBV6-5 to TRBJ1-1; possible D gene TRBD1, 5 bases. CDR3 length equals 15 residues. From germline, CDR1 is MNHEY and CDR2 SVGAGI. The V end was cut by 0 bases, the J end by 2 bases, with 10 bases between. The CDR3 DNA reads TGTGCCAGCAGTTACTCGAGACAGTTAAACACTGAAGCTTTCTTT. Translation gives CASSYSRQLNTEAFF.

The chain combines TRBV15 with TRBJ2-1, with 9 bases matching TRBD2. After removal of 0 bases from V and 7 bases from J, the junction contained 13 bases not matched to a gene. The germline gives CDR1 LNHNV, CDR2 YYDKDF (reference sequence). The CDR3 runs 18 residues. This CDR3 reads CATSRELAGGPGRNEQFF. The CDR3 DNA sequence: TGTGCCACCAGCAGAGAGTTGGCGGGAGGGCCCGGCAGGAATGAGCAGTTCTTC.

This clone has only one observation. CDR3 sequence: CASSGNDVGFSKNIQYF. The CDR3 DNA follows: TGTGCCAGTAGCGGGAACGACGTTGGATTTTCCAAAAACATTCAGTACTTC. The chain carries TRBV19 and TRBJ2-4; perhaps TRBD2 as D (5 bases). CDR1 is LNHDA, CDR2 SQIVND, per germline (reference sequence). Trimming removed 6 bases at V and 2 bases at J, with 20 bases between. The CDR3 contains 17 residues.

This chain links TRBV20-1 with TRBJ2-3, with no clear D. This CDR3 comprises 11 residues. Germline-derived CDR1 and CDR2 are DFQATT and SNEGSKA (reference sequence). V shed 5 bases and J shed 2 bases, with 5 bases lying between them. The CDR3 loop reads CSAPTTDTQYF. For the CDR3, the DNA is TGCAGTGCTCCTACCACAGATACGCAGTATTTT.

This clone was recorded once. The chain carries TRBV5-1 and TRBJ2-3; 7 bases match TRBD2. Unmatched junction bases numbered 9, after V lost 0 bases and J lost 5 bases. CDR3 size: 16 residues. CDR1 and CDR2 from the germline V gene are SGHRS and YFSETQ. The CDR3 nucleotides read TGCGCCAGCAGCTTGGGCGGATGGGCGGGAGTAGATACGCAGTATTTT. Protein sequence: CASSLGGWAGVDTQYF. The full variable domain, with the rest looked up from reference TRBV5-1 and TRBJ2-3, is KAGVTQTPRYLIKTRGQQVTLSCSPISGHRSVSWYQQTPGQGLQFLFEYFSETQRNKGNFPGRFSGRQFSNSRSEMNVSTLELGDSALYLCASSLGGWAGVDTQYFGPGTRLTVL.

The J gene is TRBJ2-4, the V gene TRBV15; 7 positions match TRBD1. The CDR3 length is 15 residues. After removal of 2 bases from V and 5 bases from J, the junction contained 6 bases not matched to a gene. From germline, CDR1 is LNHNV and CDR2 YYDKDF (reference sequence). Written as DNA, the CDR3 is TGTGCCACCAGCAGAAGAGGGACAGTTCAAAACATTCAGTACTTC. Protein: CATSRRGTVQNIQYF.

This CDR3 is CASRPRDFNTGELFF. The CDR3 DNA sequence: TGTGCCAGCAGGCCCCGGGACTTCAACACCGGGGAGCTGTTTTTT. The rearrangement links TRBV6-6 to TRBJ2-2; D might be TRBD2 (6 bases). Germline V CDR1 and CDR2: MNHNY, SVGAGI (reference sequence). This CDR3 comprises 15 residues. Trimming left V 6 bases short and J 2 bases short, with 13 bases between.

This clone was seen once. The chain couples TRBV5-4 to TRBJ2-1, with TRBD1 identical over 11 bases. Germline CDR1 and CDR2: SGHNT and YYREEE (reference sequence). V lost 4 bases, J lost 8 bases, and 5 bases stayed unmatched. The CDR3 is 14 residues long. The CDR3 sequence is CASSGTGGPYEQFF. DNA for the CDR3: TGTGCCAGCAGCGGGACAGGGGGTCCGTATGAGCAGTTCTTC.

The CDR3 coding sequence is TGCGCCAGCAGCCAAGGGACAGGGGGCGCGTTCAATCAGCCCCAGCATTTT. It specifies CASSQGTGGAFNQPQHF. The chain recombines TRBV4-1 with TRBJ1-5, with 11 bases matching TRBD1. The CDR3 covers 17 residues. Germline assignment: CDR1 MGHRA and CDR2 YSYEKL. With V trimmed by 1 base and J by 3 bases, 5 bases remained unmatched.

This sequence joins TRBV27 and TRBJ2-1; 9 nucleotides align to TRBD2. The V and J ends lost 6 bases and 9 bases, in that order; junction bases with no gene match: 9. This CDR3 contains 14 residues. The germline gives CDR1 MNHEY, CDR2 SMNVEV (reference sequence). The CDR3 nucleotides read TGTGCCAGCAGCCAAGGGGCGGGAGGGGCTGAGCAGTTCTTC. It translates to CASSQGAGGAEQFF.

The chain links TRBV11-1 to TRBJ1-1; D possibly corresponds to TRBD1 (6 bases). CDR1 and CDR2 (germline): SGHAT, FQDESV (reference sequence). The V and J ends lost 5 bases and 8 bases respectively, with 21 bases between them. CDR3 length: 15 amino acids. CDR3 residues: CASSPLLRGRREAFF. The CDR3 DNA follows: TGTGCCAGCAGCCCTCTCCTCAGGGGCCGCAGGGAAGCTTTCTTT.

The chain recombines TRBV6-9 with TRBJ2-5, with 7 bases matching TRBD1. Unmatched junction bases numbered 12, after V lost 5 bases and J lost 6 bases. The CDR3 spans 15 residues. Germline V gene sequence: CDR1 MNHGY, CDR2 SVAAGI. This CDR3 is CASSPRDRLFKTQYF. The CDR3 nucleotides read TGTGCCAGCAGTCCTCGGGACAGACTGTTTAAGACCCAGTACTTC.

The chain joins TRBV6-6 to TRBJ1-2; a possible D gene is TRBD1 (6 bases). Deletions cut 2 bases from V and 8 bases from J, with 12 bases between. The germline CDR1 and CDR2 sequences are MNHNY and SVGAGI (reference sequence). CDR3 size: 13 residues. The CDR3 sequence is CASSYGQSGGYTF. CDR3 coding DNA: TGTGCCAGCAGTTACGGACAGTCCGGGGGCTACACCTTC.

The chain links TRBV4-1 to TRBJ1-1; D is ambiguous. Deletions cut 1 base from V and 1 base from J, with 10 bases between. The CDR3 has 15 residues. Germline CDR1 MGHRA, CDR2 YSYEKL. CDR3 loop: CASSQVGVANTEAFF. As DNA, the CDR3 is TGCGCCAGCAGCCAAGTCGGGGTGGCGAACACTGAAGCTTTCTTT.

Comments on this clone: Different DNA sequences within this sample yield the same CDR3. This chain connects TRBV10-3 to TRBJ1-4, with TRBD1 identical over 7 bases. The V gene end was trimmed by 5 bases and the J gene end by 1 base; junction bases not matched to a gene: 1. Germline CDR1 ENHRY, CDR2 SYGVKD. The length of the CDR3 is 14 residues. The CDR3 DNA is TGTGCCATCAGTCGACAGGGAACTAATGAAAAACTGTTTTTT. It yields the protein CAISRQGTNEKLFF.

The chain is built from TRBV29-1 and TRBJ1-2; tentatively, D is TRBD1 (6 bases). Trimming took off 5 bases at V and 7 bases at J, with 8 bases between the two ends. The CDR3 contains 10 residues. Germline V gene data show CDR1 as SQVTM and CDR2 as ANQGSEA. CDR3 DNA sequence: TGCAGCGTTTTGACAGGTGGCTACACCTTC. It codes for CSVLTGGYTF.

The V gene is TRBV7-8, the J gene TRBJ1-5; D gene uncertain. The CDR3 has 16 amino acids. V shed 1 base and J shed 4 bases, with 14 bases lying between them. CDR1 and CDR2 from the germline V gene are SGHVS and FQNEAQ. CDR3 in DNA: TGTGCCAGCAGCTTAGTTACCAGGCGAATGAATCAGCCCCAGCATTTT. Translation: CASSLVTRRMNQPQHF.

Only one count was recorded for this clone. The V and J genes are TRBV19 and TRBJ1-2, with TRBD1 matching 7 bases. Germline assignment: CDR1 LNHDA and CDR2 SQIVND (reference sequence). This CDR3 has 14 residues. Trimming at V came to 6 bases and at J to 4 bases, leaving 8 bases not matched to a gene. The CDR3 spells CASREDRATYGYTF. CDR3 nucleotide sequence: TGTGCCAGTAGGGAAGACAGGGCGACCTATGGCTACACCTTC.

This chain uses TRBV18 with TRBJ2-7; 7 positions agree with TRBD2. Germline loops: CDR1 KGHSH, CDR2 LQKENI. The CDR3 contains 15 residues. The J segment lost 4 bases and the V segment lost 6 bases, leaving 12 bases of the junction unmatched. The chain's CDR3 is CASSKAQRGLYEQYF. For the CDR3, the DNA is TGTGCCAGCTCTAAAGCACAGCGGGGCCTATACGAGCAGTACTTC.

The CDR3 here is CARGGTGTNTEAFF. CDR3 in DNA: TGTGCCAGGGGGGGGACAGGGACGAACACTGAAGCTTTCTTT. The J gene is TRBJ1-1, the V gene TRBV27; 9 positions agree with TRBD1. The junction had 6 bases not matched to a gene; V was cut back by 9 bases and J by 1 base. CDR1 is MNHEY and CDR2 is SMNVEV in the germline V gene (reference sequence). The CDR3 spans 14 residues.

The chain couples TRBV11-2 to TRBJ2-5; TRBD1 matches 8 bases. Trimming took 6 bases from V and 4 from J; bases not matched to a gene: 7. The CDR3 consists of 14 residues. Germline V lookup: CDR1 SGHAT, CDR2 FQNNGV. CDR3 nucleotides: TGTGCCAGCAGTTTCATGACAGGGGTAGAGACCCAGTACTTC. The encoded protein is CASSFMTGVETQYF.

The CDR3 region is CSALNTGELFF. The CDR3 DNA reads TGCAGTGCTCTGAACACCGGGGAGCTGTTTTTT. The V call is TRBV20-1, the J call TRBJ2-2; no clear D. CDR3 length equals 11 residues. V shed 5 bases and J shed 1 base, with 2 bases lying between them. Per germline, CDR1 DFQATT and CDR2 SNEGSKA (reference sequence).

The rearrangement uses TRBV9 and TRBJ2-7; 10 nucleotides agree with TRBD1. The CDR3 is 14 amino acids. Germline V CDR1 and CDR2: SGDLS, YYNGEE. The V gene end was trimmed by 4 bases and the J gene end by 6 bases; junction bases not matched to a gene: 7. The CDR3 reads CASSRRQGAVEQYF. The CDR3 coding sequence is TGTGCCAGCAGCCGTCGACAGGGGGCGGTCGAGCAGTACTTC.

The J gene is TRBJ2-5, the V gene TRBV7-6, with TRBD2 matching 7 bases. Germline CDR1 is SGHVS and CDR2 is FNYEAQ. This CDR3 contains 16 residues. After removal of 5 bases from V and 2 bases from J, the junction contained 11 bases not matched to a gene. CDR3 amino acids: CASSVTHLRGQETQYF. The DNA for the CDR3 is TGTGCCAGCAGCGTAACCCATTTGCGGGGGCAAGAGACCCAGTACTTC.